These 3 T cell receptor beta chains were sequenced from one sample in a study of Ad26.COV2.S vaccination and SARS-CoV-2 variants. Generated by immunoSEQ multiplex PCR, the TCRdb table keeps only in-frame clones and is missing some. The sample holds 350,000 to 550,000 clones, about 88% seen once. Treatment meaning: over 15 received Ad26.COV2.S at low or high dose, single or two shots; 5 received placebo; per-sample allocation not given. At day 63 after the first vaccine or placebo injection, samples were drawn. The source was peripheral blood, collected in a trial of Ad26.COV2.S vaccine versus placebo. The origin of the receptors is a person between 18 and 60 years old who received the Ad26.COV2.S COVID-19 vaccine or a placebo.

The J gene is TRBJ1-5, the V gene TRBV10-3; possibly TRBD1 for D (6 bases). This CDR3 comprises 13 residues. Germline values: CDR1 ENHRY, CDR2 SYGVKD. The germline V and J ends were trimmed by 7 bases and 3 bases, with 10 bases remaining between them. As DNA, the CDR3 is TGTGCCATCACCGGACAGCTCAATCAGCCCCAGCATTTT. It yields the protein CAITGQLNQPQHF.

The chain combines TRBV9 with TRBJ2-3, with 12 bases fitting TRBD2. The germline gives CDR1 SGDLS, CDR2 YYNGEE. CDR3 length equals 14 residues. The trim removed 1 base at V and 6 bases at J, leaving 0 bases unmatched. The CDR3 DNA sequence: TGTGCCAGCAGCGTAACTAGCGGGGGGGATACGCAGTATTTT. It encodes CASSVTSGGDTQYF.

This clone was counted only a few times. The chain is built from TRBV5-1 and TRBJ1-5, with D possibly TRBD1 on 6 matching bases. CDR3 length: 17 residues. Trimming pared 4 bases from V and 7 bases from J, leaving 24 bases between. Germline V gives CDR1 SGHRS, CDR2 YFSETQ. CDR3 nucleotides: TGCGCCAGCAGCGCCGGGCTTAGGGGGACCTCGGAACAGCCCCAGCATTTT. Residues: CASSAGLRGTSEQPQHF. The entire variable domain, with the rest obtained from reference TRBV5-1 and TRBJ1-5, is as follows: KAGVTQTPRYLIKTRGQQVTLSCSPISGHRSVSWYQQTPGQGLQFLFEYFSETQRNKGNFPGRFSGRQFSNSRSEMNVSTLELGDSALYLCASSAGLRGTSEQPQHFGDGTRLSIL.